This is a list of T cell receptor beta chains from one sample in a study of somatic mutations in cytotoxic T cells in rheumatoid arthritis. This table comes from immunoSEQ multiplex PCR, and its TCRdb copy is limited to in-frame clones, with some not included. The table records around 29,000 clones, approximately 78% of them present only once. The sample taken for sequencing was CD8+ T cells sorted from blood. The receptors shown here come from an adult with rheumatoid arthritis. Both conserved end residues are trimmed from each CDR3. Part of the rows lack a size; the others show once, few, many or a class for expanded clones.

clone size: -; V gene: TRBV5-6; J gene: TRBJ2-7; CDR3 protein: ASAWDRAYEQY
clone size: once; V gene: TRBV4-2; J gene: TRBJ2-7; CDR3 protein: ASSQSDRSYEQY
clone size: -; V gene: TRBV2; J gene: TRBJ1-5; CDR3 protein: ASTADRGDNQPQH
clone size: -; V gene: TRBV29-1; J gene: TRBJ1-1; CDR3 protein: SVPGVNTEAF
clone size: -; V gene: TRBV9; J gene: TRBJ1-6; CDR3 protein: ASSVGDRGNSPLH
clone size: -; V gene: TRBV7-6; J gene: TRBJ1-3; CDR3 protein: ASSFGQGYSGNTIY
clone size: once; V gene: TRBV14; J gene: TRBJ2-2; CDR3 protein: ASSQVGGDIFTGELF
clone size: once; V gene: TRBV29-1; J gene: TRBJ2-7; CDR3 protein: SVESGEGYEQY
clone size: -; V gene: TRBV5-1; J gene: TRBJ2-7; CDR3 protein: ASSLRTGAYEQY
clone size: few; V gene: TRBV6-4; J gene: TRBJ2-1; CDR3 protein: ASSDSVAGGNNEQF
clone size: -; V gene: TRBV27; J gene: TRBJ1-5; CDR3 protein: ASRQTGGLKPQH
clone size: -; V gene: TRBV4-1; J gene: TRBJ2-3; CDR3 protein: ASSQEGGLAGAAGNTQY
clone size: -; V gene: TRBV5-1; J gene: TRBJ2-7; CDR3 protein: ASSLVRDRGYEQY
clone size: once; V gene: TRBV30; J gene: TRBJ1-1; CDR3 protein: AWSVLLGAPDTEAF
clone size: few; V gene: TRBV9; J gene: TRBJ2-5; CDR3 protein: ASSVFYGTGAETQY
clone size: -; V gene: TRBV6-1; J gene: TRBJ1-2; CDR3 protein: ASSEGDRDYGYT
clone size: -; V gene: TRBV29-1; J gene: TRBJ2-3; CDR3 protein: SVAGGTNTDTQY
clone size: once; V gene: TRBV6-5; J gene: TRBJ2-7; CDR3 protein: ASSLLAASSYEQY
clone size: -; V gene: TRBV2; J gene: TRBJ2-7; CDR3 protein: ASSDLAGVAEQY
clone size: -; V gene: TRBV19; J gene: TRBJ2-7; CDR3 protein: ACGLGGSYEQY
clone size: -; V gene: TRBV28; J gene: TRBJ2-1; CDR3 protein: ASSLGPWQF
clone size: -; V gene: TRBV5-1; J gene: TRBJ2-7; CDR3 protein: ASSLEGQGADEQY
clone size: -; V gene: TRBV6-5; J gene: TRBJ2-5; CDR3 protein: ASSPSSQETQY
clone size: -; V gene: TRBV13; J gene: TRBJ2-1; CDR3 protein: ASSYGTPSYNEQF
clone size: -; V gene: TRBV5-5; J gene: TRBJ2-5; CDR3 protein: ASRLEGRETQY
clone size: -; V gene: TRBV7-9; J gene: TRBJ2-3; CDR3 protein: ASSLGLSDTQY
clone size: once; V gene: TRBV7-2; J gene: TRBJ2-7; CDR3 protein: ASSPSGRVGPYEQY
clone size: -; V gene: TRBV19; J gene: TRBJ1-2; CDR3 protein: ASSLGQVNYGYT
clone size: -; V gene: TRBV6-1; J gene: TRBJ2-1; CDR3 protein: ASRTPGLADNEQF
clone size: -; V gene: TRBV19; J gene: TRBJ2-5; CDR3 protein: ASSLSRDNNRETQY